The clone carrying this TCR beta chain has ten or more counts. Time point indicated: persistent/refractory GD, antithyroid drugs over 5 years with positive TRAb. Extracted RNA from PBMCs served as the source of the TCR library. Arm-PCR of CDR3 regions and iRepertoire HTBI primers were used to build TCR beta libraries. TCRdb reprocessed the multiplex PCR reads with MiXCR, giving one entry per CDR3 protein. This sample has under 500,000 distinct CDR3 sequences; about a fifth occur once, and the top ten carry about 8.3%. This entry belongs to a study of regulatory T cells in long-lasting Graves disease. Sequencing used peripheral blood mononuclear cells (PBMCs), obtained when the disease was refractory, from a patient treated with antithyroid drugs. The clonotype comes from a female donor with Graves disease.

This chain's CDR3 is CAISGRGRETQYF. CDR3 DNA: TGTGCCATCTCGGGGAGGGGACGAGAGACCCAGTACTTC. This chain connects TRBV28 to TRBJ2-5; 7 bases are shared with TRBD2. The V segment lost 10 bases and the J segment 4 bases; nucleotides outside the gene matches: 9. The length of the CDR3 is 13 residues. In germline, CDR1 is MDHEN, CDR2 SYDVKM.